The present TCR beta chain was sequenced within a study of shared clonotypes between healthy human individuals. This CDR3 comprises 16 residues. Germline V gives CDR1 MNHEY, CDR2 SVGAGI. V was shortened by 4 bases and J by 0 bases, with 13 bases between the two germline ends. The data were produced by immunoSEQ multiplex PCR, yet TCRdb's version contains in-frame clones alone and is incomplete. The sample contains about 1 million clones, about 75% of which appear only once. The authors divided CD4+ cells into CD45RA+ naive and CD45RA-negative memory subsets. Material for sequencing was memory CD4+ T cells sorted from blood. Subset indicated: CD45RA-negative fraction. This chain connects TRBV6-5 to TRBJ2-1, with TRBD1 as a possible D gene (5 bases). This clonotype was sampled from a man between 18 and 35 years old in good health. The CDR3 here is CASSSSFGHSYNEQFF. The DNA for the CDR3 is TGTGCCAGCAGTTCCTCCTTTGGACACTCCTACAATGAGCAGTTCTTC.